This T cell receptor beta chain was observed in a study of Graves' ophthalmopathy and Graves' hyperthyroidism. This clonotype was found many times. Amplified TCR beta CDR3 regions were obtained using RNA transcripts as template. The workflow started with a first-round RT-PCR run with HTBI primers and then moved on to a second-round multiplex PCR. TCRdb independently ran MiXCR on the multiplex PCR reads; one entry per CDR3 protein. The data contain about 380,000 distinct CDR3 sequences, approximately 15% of them singletons. The CDR3 covers 16 residues. With 2 bases removed from V and 0 bases from J, the gap between germline ends came to 11 bases. The V gene's germline CDR1 is LNHDA and CDR2 SQIVND (reference sequence). Only newly diagnosed hyperthyroidism patients aged 18 to 65, with under 2 months' duration, were enrolled. The PBMC fraction was derived from around 9.5 ml of fresh peripheral blood.

The sequence was collected from a woman between 18 and 30 years old with stable Graves' hyperthyroidism. This chain connects TRBV19 to TRBJ1-5, with TRBD1 as a possible D gene (5 bases). Sequencing used peripheral blood. The CDR3 protein is CASSIRGDHSNQPQHF. The CDR3 region has the DNA TGTGCCAGTAGTATAAGAGGGGACCATAGCAATCAGCCCCAGCATTTT.